These 21 T cell receptor beta chains came from one sample sequenced in a study of B cell selection in AIRE deficiency. The table came from immunoSEQ multiplex PCR; TCRdb's copy has only in-frame clones and leaves some out. The sample has roughly 18,000 clones, just over 90% seen once. The regulatory T cell sort gate was CD4+CD25hiCD127low/negative. Sequencing was carried out using CD4+CD25+ Tregs sorted from PBMCs. The receptors derive from a human donor in good health.

The CDR3: CASSSPGTSPDTQYF. Here the CDR3 DNA reads TGTGCCAGCAGTTCCCCGGGGACTAGTCCGGATACGCAGTATTTT. The genes are TRBV28 and TRBJ2-3, with 8 bases aligning to TRBD2. Trimming cost V 4 bases and J 6 bases; bases outside gene matches: 9. The CDR3 spans 15 residues. Germline V gives CDR1 MDHEN, CDR2 SYDVKM.

Written as DNA, the CDR3 is TGTGCGACCAGAGAGACTAGCAGATACGAGCAGTACTTC. Translation: CATRETSRYEQYF. This chain joins TRBV28 and TRBJ2-7; 7 nucleotides agree with TRBD2. Germline V gives CDR1 MDHEN, CDR2 SYDVKM. This CDR3 is built from 13 residues.

This clone was seen a handful of times. The V gene is TRBV10-2, the J gene TRBJ1-2; tentatively, D is TRBD1 (6 bases). The germline V gene encodes CDR1 WSHSY and CDR2 SAAADI. Trimming took 6 bases from V and 0 from J, leaving 14 bases between them. There are 15 residues in the CDR3. This CDR3 reads CASSPGVLTNYGYTF. The CDR3 DNA follows: TGCGCCAGCAGCCCAGGGGTCTTAACTAACTATGGCTACACCTTC.

The V gene is TRBV4-2, the J gene TRBJ2-1; 13 bases fit TRBD2. V was pared by 2 bases and J by 5 bases, with 6 bases of the junction left unmatched. Germline-derived CDR1 and CDR2 are LGHNA and YNFKEQ. The CDR3 length is 17 residues. The CDR3 here is CASSQLRGLAGDNEQFF. The CDR3, as DNA: TGTGCCAGCAGCCAACTCAGAGGACTAGCGGGGGACAATGAGCAGTTCTTC.

This sequence joins TRBV7-8 and TRBJ2-1; 11 bases map to TRBD2. This CDR3 comprises 15 residues. J was trimmed by 8 bases and V by 1 base; bases with no gene match: 4. From germline, CDR1 is SGHVS and CDR2 FQNEAQ. In DNA, the CDR3 is TGTGCCAGCAGCTTAGGTAGCGGGAGGGTTTATGAGCAGTTCTTC. Translation: CASSLGSGRVYEQFF.

The V gene is TRBV18, the J gene TRBJ1-5, with TRBD1 identical over 8 bases. The length of the CDR3 is 15 residues. V trimming: 6 bases; J trimming: 6 bases; junction bases outside the gene matches: 10. The germline V gene encodes CDR1 KGHSH and CDR2 LQKENI. The CDR3 here is CASSVQGQAFQPQHF. The CDR3 nucleotides are TGTGCCAGCTCGGTACAGGGACAGGCATTTCAGCCCCAGCATTTT. The full variable domain, rest sourced from reference TRBV18 and TRBJ1-5, is NAGVMQNPRHLVRRRGQEARLRCSPMKGHSHVYWYRQLPEEGLKFMVYLQKENIIDESGMPKERFSAEFPKEGPSILRIQQVVRGDSAAYFCASSVQGQAFQPQHFGDGTRLSIL.

This clone was recorded once. V gene TRBV27 combines with J gene TRBJ1-6; D not certain. The CDR3 is 14 amino acids. Per the germline V gene, CDR1 is MNHEY and CDR2 is SMNVEV (reference sequence). V gave up 4 bases and J gave up 6 bases, with 10 bases separating them. The CDR3 is CASSSGPSNSPLHF. The CDR3 coding sequence is TGTGCCAGCAGTTCCGGGCCGAGTAATTCACCCCTCCACTTT.

This clone was seen once. The V gene is TRBV28, the J gene TRBJ1-6; D may be TRBD1 (6 bases). CDR3 length equals 15 residues. Per germline, CDR1 MDHEN and CDR2 SYDVKM. Trimming took off 3 bases at V and 3 bases at J, with 9 bases between the two ends. CDR3 sequence: CASSFQQGYNSPLHF. The CDR3 nucleotides are TGTGCCAGCAGTTTTCAACAGGGCTATAATTCACCCCTCCACTTT.

The chain links TRBV5-5 to TRBJ2-1; TRBD2 agrees at 9 bases. The CDR3 runs 14 residues. From germline, CDR1 is SGHKS and CDR2 YYEKEE (reference sequence). Trimming removed 4 bases from V and 5 bases from J; junction bases left unmatched: 4. CDR3 in amino acids: CASSHLAGNNEQFF. In DNA, the CDR3 is TGTGCCAGCAGCCACCTAGCGGGAAACAATGAGCAGTTCTTC.

In this sample, this clone turned up once. The rearrangement joins TRBV10-2 to TRBJ2-3; 11 bases are shared with TRBD2. The CDR3 runs to 16 residues. The V segment lost 2 bases and the J segment 2 bases; nucleotides outside the gene matches: 3. Germline assignment: CDR1 WSHSY and CDR2 SAAADI. The CDR3 loop reads CASSEQGLAATDTQYF. In DNA, the CDR3 is TGCGCCAGCAGTGAGCAGGGACTAGCGGCCACAGATACGCAGTATTTT.

The V and J genes are TRBV19 and TRBJ2-3; TRBD1 agrees at 7 bases. V lost 6 bases, J lost 5 bases, and 29 bases stayed unmatched. CDR1 is LNHDA, CDR2 SQIVND, per germline (reference sequence). The CDR3 runs 21 residues. CDR3 in amino acids: CASSPSTPTGVGHLRGDTQYF. The DNA of the CDR3 is TGTGCCAGTAGCCCCAGCACCCCAACAGGGGTGGGTCATCTTCGAGGAGATACGCAGTATTTT. Full variable domain (rest looked up from reference TRBV19 and TRBJ2-3): DGGITQSPKYLFRKEGQNVTLSCEQNLNHDAMYWYRQDPGQGLRLIYYSQIVNDFQKGDIAEGYSVSREKKESFPLTVTSAQKNPTAFYLCASSPSTPTGVGHLRGDTQYFGPGTRLTVL.

This clone was counted a single time. The rearrangement links TRBV5-5 to TRBJ2-1, with 10 bases fitting TRBD2. V was pared by 1 base and J by 3 bases, with 1 base of the junction left unmatched. The CDR3 runs to 15 residues. CDR1 is SGHKS, CDR2 YYEKEE, per germline (reference sequence). The CDR3 sequence is CASSLTSGVYNEQFF. CDR3 coding DNA: TGTGCCAGCAGCTTGACTAGCGGGGTCTACAATGAGCAGTTCTTC.

The V and J genes are TRBV28 and TRBJ2-7, with TRBD1 matching 11 bases. This CDR3 is 17 amino acids long. V was pared by 6 bases and J by 5 bases, with 15 bases of the junction left unmatched. Germline V gene data show CDR1 as MDHEN and CDR2 as SYDVKM. The CDR3 sequence: CASRPFGQGARINEQYF. CDR3 DNA: TGTGCCAGCAGGCCGTTCGGACAGGGGGCGAGAATTAACGAGCAGTACTTC.

The rearrangement joins TRBV7-2 to TRBJ2-7; 12 positions match TRBD2. Trimming took 0 bases from V and 11 from J; bases not matched to a gene: 5. Germline CDR1 is SGHTA and CDR2 is FQGNSA. CDR3 length equals 14 residues. CDR3 bases: TGTGCCAGCAGCTTAGCCCCGACTAGCGGGAGAAAGTACTTC. It is translated as CASSLAPTSGRKYF.

The chain joins TRBV6-5 to TRBJ2-7; TRBD2 agrees at 9 bases. Germline V gene data show CDR1 as MNHEY and CDR2 as SVGAGI. CDR3 length: 14 amino acids. V gave up 5 bases and J gave up 3 bases; unmatched junction bases: 5. CDR3: CASSRIAGVYEQYF. The CDR3 DNA sequence: TGTGCCAGCAGTCGGATAGCGGGAGTCTACGAGCAGTACTTC.

The rearrangement links TRBV10-3 to TRBJ1-1, with 8 bases aligning to TRBD1. The CDR3 loop spans 14 amino acids. J lost 3 bases, V lost 6 bases, and 6 bases had no gene match. Germline CDR1 and CDR2: ENHRY and SYGVKD. CDR3: CAISPDRGDTEAFF. The CDR3 DNA sequence: TGTGCCATCAGCCCCGACAGGGGCGACACTGAAGCTTTCTTT.

This clone was detected a few times. This same CDR3 is encoded by further DNA sequences in the sample. The chain recombines TRBV7-2 with TRBJ2-7; 8 bases are a match to TRBD2. The trim removed 2 bases at V and 5 bases at J, leaving 8 bases unmatched. From germline, CDR1 is SGHTA and CDR2 FQGNSA. The CDR3 is made up of 15 amino acids. CDR3 region: CASSLMAGGLHEQYF. DNA of the CDR3: TGTGCCAGCAGCTTAATGGCGGGAGGTTTACACGAGCAGTACTTC.

This clone has just one count. The genes are TRBV4-3 and TRBJ2-7, with 8 nucleotides matching TRBD2. Germline CDR1 LGHNA, CDR2 YSLEER. The junction had 13 bases not matched to a gene; V was cut back by 4 bases and J by 5 bases. The CDR3 sequence is 16 residues long. CDR3 region: CASSPIGGGPPDEQYF. In DNA, the CDR3 is TGCGCCAGCAGCCCCATCGGGGGGGGGCCACCCGACGAGCAGTACTTC.

This clone has more than one count but fewer than ten. The chain combines TRBV5-1 with TRBJ1-2; 10 bases agree with TRBD1. Germline lookup yields CDR1 SGHRS and CDR2 YFSETQ. This CDR3 has 15 residues. The J segment lost 7 bases and the V segment lost 4 bases, leaving 10 bases of the junction unmatched. This CDR3 is CASSAPGQGPSGYTF. The CDR3 DNA follows: TGCGCCAGCAGCGCTCCGGGACAGGGGCCCTCTGGCTACACCTTC.

In DNA, the CDR3 is TGCAGTGCGATCGGGGGCACTGAAGCTTTCTTT. This sequence encodes CSAIGGTEAFF. The J gene is TRBJ1-1, the V gene TRBV20-1, with a tentative D call TRBD1 (5 bases). CDR3 length: 11 amino acids. Looked up from germline, CDR1 is DFQATT and CDR2 is SNEGSKA (reference sequence). The V end lost 6 bases, the J end lost 4 bases, and 9 bases lay between the germline ends.

The chain has TRBV6-6 and TRBJ2-3; 14 bases are shared with TRBD2. Trimming at V came to 5 bases and at J to 4 bases, leaving 2 bases not matched to a gene. The CDR3 is 15 amino acids. Germline CDR1 is MNHNY and CDR2 is SVGAGI (reference sequence). CDR3 nucleotide sequence: TGTGCCAGCAGTAAGGGACTAGCGGGAGCAGATACGCAGTATTTT. Amino acid sequence: CASSKGLAGADTQYF.